The 17 T cell receptor beta chains below were found in one sample sequenced in a study of human T cells and chemical hapten exposure. Using its own MiXCR run on the RACE reads, TCRdb lists one record per CDR3 protein. This sample yields about 43,000 distinct CDR3 sequences, of which roughly 3.3% are seen a single time; roughly 6.6% belongs to the top ten. Specified time point: patch test 2, 6 weeks after DPC sensitization. The treatment here: therapeutic diphenylcyclopropenone sensitization with weekly scalp DPC. The specimen was whole blood, collected in connection with sensitization to the hapten diphenylcyclopropenone (DPC). These receptors all stem from a middle-aged man with alopecia areata. Some clones in this sample may be carry-over from other donors' samples.

This clonotype was seen repeatedly, ten times or more. The rearrangement joins TRBV7-9 to TRBJ1-6; 7 bases fit TRBD1. Germline trimming cut 4 bases from V and 8 bases from J; bases unmatched to any gene: 5. The CDR3 runs 14 residues. Germline CDR1 and CDR2: SEHNR and FQNEAQ (reference sequence). The CDR3 DNA is TGTGCCAGCAGCTACAGGGGTTGGGATTCACCCCTCCACTTT. It yields the protein CASSYRGWDSPLHF.

This clonotype occurred a few times. This sequence joins TRBV5-1 and TRBJ2-7; TRBD2 matches 15 bases. J was trimmed by 7 bases and V by 3 bases; bases with no gene match: 17. This CDR3 is built from 19 residues. Germline assignment: CDR1 SGHRS and CDR2 YFSETQ. CDR3: CASSSSPGLAGGRLREQYF. The DNA for the CDR3 is TGCGCCAGCAGCTCTTCCCCGGGACTAGCGGGAGGAAGGCTACGAGAGCAGTACTTC.

This clonotype was counted many times. The rearrangement links TRBV11-2 to TRBJ2-1, with TRBD2 matching over 7 bases. This CDR3 comprises 16 residues. Looked up from germline, CDR1 is SGHAT and CDR2 is FQNNGV. V dropped 5 bases and J dropped 5; count of bases not matched to a gene: 12. This CDR3 reads CASSPRRSGNHNEQFF. CDR3 DNA: TGTGCCAGCAGCCCCCGGAGGAGCGGGAATCACAATGAGCAGTTCTTC. Variable domain in full (rest from reference TRBV11-2 and TRBJ2-1): EAGVAQSPRYKIIEKRQSVAFWCNPISGHATLYWYQQILGQGPKLLIQFQNNGVVDDSQLPKDRFSAERLKGVDSTLKIQPAKLEDSAVYLCASSPRRSGNHNEQFFGPGTRLTVL.

This clonotype showed up many times. The rearrangement links TRBV4-1 to TRBJ1-4; 9 positions agree with TRBD1. The CDR3 sequence is 17 residues long. The germline CDR1 and CDR2 sequences are MGHRA and YSYEKL. The V gene end was trimmed by 1 base and the J gene end by 5 bases; junction bases not matched to a gene: 8. The CDR3 coding sequence is TGCGCCAGCAGCCAAGTCCTGCTGGGGACAGGGAATGAAAAACTGTTTTTT. This sequence encodes CASSQVLLGTGNEKLFF.

This clonotype was counted many times. CDR3: CASSVVAGPVDTQYF. CDR3 coding DNA: TGTGCCAGCAGCGTAGTAGCGGGACCGGTCGATACGCAGTATTTT. The chain is built from TRBV9 and TRBJ2-3; 8 bases are a match to TRBD2. The CDR3 totals 15 residues. With 0 bases clipped from V and 6 bases from J, the junction kept 6 bases outside the gene matches. Germline V CDR1 and CDR2: SGDLS, YYNGEE. The full variable domain, with the rest looked up from reference TRBV9 and TRBJ2-3, is DSGVTQTPKHLITATGQRVTLRCSPRSGDLSVYWYQQSLDQGLQFLIQYYNGEERAKGNILERFSAQQFPDLHSELNLSSLELGDSALYFCASSVVAGPVDTQYFGPGTRLTVL.

With regard to this clonotype: This may come from a read error, since a much larger clone is one base off. This chain connects TRBV6-2 or TRBV6-3 to TRBJ1-1; tentatively, D is TRBD1 (5 bases). V lost 0 bases, J lost 9 bases, and 8 bases lay in between. Germline V gene data show CDR1 as MNHEY and CDR2 as SVGEGT. This CDR3 spans 12 amino acids. CDR3: CASSYSKGKAFF. The CDR3 nucleotides are TGTGCCAGCAGTTACTCAAAGGGGAAAGCTTTCTTT.

This clonotype was counted many times. J is TRBJ2-7 and V is TRBV28; 9 bases align to TRBD2. Trimming took 5 bases from V and 4 from J; bases not matched to a gene: 6. The CDR3 is 14 residues long. Germline V lookup: CDR1 MDHEN, CDR2 SYDVKM. This chain's CDR3 is CASSLPTSGYEQYF. DNA for the CDR3: TGTGCCAGCAGTCTCCCGACTAGCGGTTACGAGCAGTACTTC.

This clonotype was counted many times. This sequence joins TRBV27 and TRBJ2-7; the D is unclear. The CDR3 has 16 amino acids. V was cut by 3 bases and J by 0 bases, with 15 bases left in between. Germline V gives CDR1 MNHEY, CDR2 SMNVEV (reference sequence). The CDR3 protein is CASSFRPQPHSYEQYF. The CDR3 nucleotides are TGTGCCAGCAGTTTCCGCCCACAGCCACACTCCTACGAGCAGTACTTC.

This clonotype was observed a few times. The chain recombines TRBV12-3 or TRBV12-4 with TRBJ2-2; the D gene is possibly TRBD2 (6 bases). The CDR3 spans 16 residues. V was trimmed by 8 bases and J by 0 bases, leaving 16 bases between them. DNA of the CDR3: TGTGCCAGCCGGAGATGGGAGGCAGCGAACACCGGGGAGCTGTTTTTT. It is translated as CASRRWEAANTGELFF.

The rearrangement links TRBV28 to TRBJ1-1; D is undetermined. The V and J ends lost 2 bases and 5 bases respectively, with 15 bases between them. Per germline, CDR1 MDHEN and CDR2 SYDVKM. The CDR3 is made up of 15 amino acids. Here the CDR3 DNA reads TGTGCCAGCAGTTTACCTGATGCCTTAGGGACTGAAGCTTTCTTT. It encodes CASSLPDALGTEAFF. Combining the CDR3 with reference TRBV28 and TRBJ1-1 gives the whole variable domain DVKVTQSSRYLVKRTGEKVFLECVQDMDHENMFWYRQDPGLGLRLIYFSYDVKMKEKGDIPEGYSVSREKKERFSLILESASTNQTSMYLCASSLPDALGTEAFFGQGTRLTVV.

This chain links TRBV9 with TRBJ2-3; D possibly corresponds to TRBD2 (6 bases). The V gene lost 4 bases and the J gene lost 6 bases, with 15 bases spanning the gap. The CDR3 is 14 amino acids. The V gene's germline CDR1 is SGDLS and CDR2 YYNGEE. The CDR3 bases are TGTGCCAGCAGCCTAGGCGGGGCTCCCGATACGCAGTATTTT. Its translation: CASSLGGAPDTQYF.

This clonotype occurred many times. The chain combines TRBV9 with TRBJ2-7; D might be TRBD2 (5 bases). With 3 bases removed from V and 5 bases from J, the gap between germline ends came to 12 bases. CDR1 is SGDLS, CDR2 YYNGEE, per germline. This CDR3 is built from 13 residues. The CDR3 bases are TGTGCCAGCAGCGGCGGGCCCGGCGACGAGCAGTACTTC. Translation: CASSGGPGDEQYF. The variable domain in full, with the rest retrieved from reference TRBV9 and TRBJ2-7, is DSGVTQTPKHLITATGQRVTLRCSPRSGDLSVYWYQQSLDQGLQFLIQYYNGEERAKGNILERFSAQQFPDLHSELNLSSLELGDSALYFCASSGGPGDEQYFGPGTRLTVT.

This clonotype was picked up a small number of times. The genes are TRBV4-1 and TRBJ2-1; 12 nucleotides line up with TRBD2. CDR1 MGHRA and CDR2 YSYEKL come from the germline V gene. This CDR3 comprises 19 residues. After removal of 2 bases from V and 6 bases from J, the junction contained 14 bases not matched to a gene. This CDR3 is CASSQPWGLAGGSGNEQFF. The DNA of the CDR3 is TGCGCCAGCAGCCAACCTTGGGGGCTAGCGGGAGGGTCGGGCAATGAGCAGTTCTTC.

Ten or more counts support this clonotype. The genes are TRBV18 and TRBJ2-7; TRBD1 is a possible D gene (5 bases). CDR1 and CDR2 from the germline V gene are KGHSH and LQKENI. The V end was cut by 3 bases, the J end by 3 bases, with 9 bases between. CDR3 length equals 13 residues. This CDR3 is CASSPLDSYEQYF. CDR3 DNA sequence: TGTGCCAGCTCACCGTTAGACAGCTACGAGCAGTACTTC.

On this clonotype: Relative to the germline gene, one junction end is altered; a read error may explain this. The gene calls are TRBV20-1 and TRBJ2-7; weak D call: TRBD2 (5 bases). The CDR3 totals 14 residues. Germline CDR1 DFQATT, CDR2 SNEGSKA (reference sequence). CDR3 in amino acids: CSARDRDRSNEHYF. CDR3 DNA: TGCAGTGCTAGAGATCGGGATAGGTCGAACGAGCATTACTTC.

The chain has TRBV12-3 or TRBV12-4 and TRBJ2-3; tentatively, D is TRBD2 (7 bases). The V gene lost 5 bases and the J gene lost 0 bases, with 15 bases spanning the gap. The CDR3 length is 16 residues. This chain's CDR3 is CASSRRGAGSTDTQYF. Written as DNA, the CDR3 is TGTGCCAGCAGTCGTCGGGGGGCAGGGAGCACAGATACGCAGTATTTT.

The genes are TRBV27 and TRBJ2-7; D tentatively reads TRBD1 or TRBD2 (5 bases each). The CDR3 contains 14 residues. The germline gives CDR1 MNHEY, CDR2 SMNVEV (reference sequence). V was cut by 6 bases and J by 1 base, with 13 bases left in between. The CDR3 sequence is CASRGDGGSYEQYF. The CDR3 nucleotides are TGTGCCAGCAGGGGGGACGGCGGATCCTACGAGCAGTACTTC.